This TCR beta chain was observed in a study of blood T cell repertoires in COVID-19. For the study at large: COVID-19 samples collected from the United States, Italy and Spain covered acute and convalescent phases. Sources were T cells, B-cell-depleted T cells, or PBMCs; the material itself was cDNA or gDNA.

In the source study's methods: Amplification from reference gene primers served as the basis for estimated nucleated cell counts. Here immunoSEQ multiplex PCR was the method, and the copy in TCRdb shows in-frame clones only, minus some. Clone size and V and J calls were adopted from that table, with D and trimming inferred from the DNA. The table has about 240,000 clones, over 80% seen once; the top ten hold approximately 2.8%. This clone was detected only a few times. Germline V gene sequence: CDR1 MNHEY, CDR2 SMNVEV (reference sequence). Unmatched junction bases numbered 18, after V lost 5 bases and J lost 5 bases. This CDR3 contains 17 residues. Recruits, aged roughly 18 to 100 years, lived in 20 to 30 US areas.

The TCR originated in a woman under 40 with acute COVID-19. The V call is TRBV27, the J call TRBJ2-7, with 7 bases matching TRBD1. What was sequenced was PBMCs or T cells enriched from blood (not recorded which). CDR3 in amino acids: CASSNHRPSGQNNEQYF. The CDR3 DNA sequence: TGTGCCAGCAGTAACCACCGGCCGTCGGGACAGAACAACGAGCAGTACTTC.